This entry lists 27 T cell receptor beta chains sequenced from one sample in a study of identical twins. TCRdb fed the 5' RACE reads into MiXCR, producing one record per CDR3 protein. The sample lists around 680,000 distinct CDR3 sequences, under 9% occurring once. The same specimen was also included in a second study, on yellow fever vaccine responses in identical twins.

What was sequenced was PBMCs. These receptors all stem from a woman aged 18-29 years in good health.

The chain links TRBV7-2 to TRBJ2-3; weak D call: TRBD2 (5 bases). Germline CDR1 and CDR2: SGHTA and FQGNSA. This CDR3 has 15 amino acids. Trimming cost V 4 bases and J 2 bases, with 13 bases left between them. CDR3 in amino acids: CASSWRGYDTDTQYF. The CDR3 DNA sequence: TGTGCCAGCAGCTGGCGCGGGTACGACACAGATACGCAGTATTTT.

The chain employs TRBV7-9 and TRBJ2-3; 11 bases are shared with TRBD2. There are 16 residues in the CDR3. Germline V gene data show CDR1 as SEHNR and CDR2 as FQNEAQ (reference sequence). V lost 4 bases to trimming and J lost 6 bases; unmatched junction nucleotides: 9. The DNA for the CDR3 is TGTGCCAGCAGCTCTGCTAGCGGGAGGTTTGTCGATACGCAGTATTTT. This sequence encodes CASSSASGRFVDTQYF.

This sequence joins TRBV20-1 and TRBJ2-1, with 10 bases lining up with TRBD2. Germline V gives CDR1 DFQATT, CDR2 SNEGSKA (reference sequence). J was trimmed by 0 bases and V by 1 base; bases with no gene match: 3. CDR3 length equals 16 residues. The CDR3 region is CSARGSGGYSYNEQFF. The CDR3 nucleotides read TGCAGTGCTAGAGGTAGCGGGGGGTACTCCTACAATGAGCAGTTCTTC.

This clonotype was seen a handful of times. The J gene is TRBJ2-1, the V gene TRBV10-1; no clear D gene. Trimming left V 4 bases short and J 5 bases short, with 9 bases between. The germline gives CDR1 WNHNN, CDR2 SYGVQD (reference sequence). The CDR3 is 13 amino acids. CDR3 region: CASSVVIHNEQFF. CDR3 DNA sequence: TGCGCCAGCAGTGTCGTAATACACAATGAGCAGTTCTTC.

This clonotype was picked up many times. The chain joins TRBV6-1 to TRBJ1-1; 10 bases agree with TRBD1. CDR1 is MNHNS and CDR2 is SASEGT in the germline V gene. The CDR3 length is 15 residues. The ends lost 6 bases at V and 5 bases at J; junction bases unmatched: 9. Here the CDR3 reads CASRRTGGAWTEAFF. The CDR3 DNA reads as TGTGCCAGCAGAAGGACAGGGGGGGCATGGACTGAAGCTTTCTTT.

There are a few counts of this clonotype. The chain carries TRBV12-3 or TRBV12-4 and TRBJ2-7; TRBD2 matches 7 bases. J gave up 0 bases and V 3 bases, and 5 bases lay outside the gene matches. The CDR3 totals 15 residues. CDR3: CASSLYGGSSYEQYF. CDR3 nucleotides: TGTGCCAGCAGTTTGTACGGGGGGAGCTCCTACGAGCAGTACTTC.

This clonotype has at least ten counts. The V call is TRBV6-2 or TRBV6-3, the J call TRBJ2-7, with D perhaps being TRBD1 or TRBD2 (5 bases each). Trimming cost V 2 bases and J 2 bases, with 16 bases left between them. The germline V gene has CDR1 MNHEY and CDR2 SVGEGT. This CDR3 has 16 amino acids. CDR3 nucleotides: TGTGCCAGCAGTTACCGGGACCGACTGGGGACCTACGAGCAGTACTTC. It is translated as CASSYRDRLGTYEQYF.

The chain uses TRBV4-2 and TRBJ2-7; TRBD1 or TRBD2 may be the D gene (5 bases each). The CDR3 loop spans 14 amino acids. The V gene's germline CDR1 is LGHNA and CDR2 YNFKEQ. V shed 8 bases and J shed 2 bases, with 16 bases lying between them. This chain's CDR3 is CASGPGQLAYEQYF. CDR3 DNA sequence: TGTGCCAGCGGCCCGGGGCAGCTAGCCTACGAGCAGTACTTC.

This clonotype appeared a few times. The chain carries TRBV20-1 and TRBJ2-3, with TRBD2 matching 7 bases. Germline CDR1 is DFQATT and CDR2 is SNEGSKA (reference sequence). V lost 0 bases, J lost 0 bases, and 18 bases stayed unmatched. The length of the CDR3 is 20 residues. CDR3 in DNA: TGCAGTGCTAGAGATCCTAGCGGCCTCCTAGCCTTCACTAGCACAGATACGCAGTATTTT. Translating gives CSARDPSGLLAFTSTDTQYF.

V is TRBV20-1 and J is TRBJ2-7; D call uncertain. Trimming cost V 1 base and J 0 bases, with 7 bases left between them. CDR1 and CDR2 (germline): DFQATT, SNEGSKA (reference sequence). CDR3 size: 13 residues. The CDR3 reads CSARGHISYEQYF. The CDR3, as DNA: TGCAGTGCTAGAGGGCATATCTCCTACGAGCAGTACTTC.

This clonotype has only a few counts. The chain joins TRBV21-1 to TRBJ1-1; no check of the table's D call, TRBD1, against the DNA was made. TRBV21-1 is a pseudogene. The CDR3 has 16 amino acids. CDR3 nucleotides: TGTGCCAGCAGCAAGTGGGGGACCCAAATGAACACTGAAGCTTTCTTT. It codes for CASSKWGTQMNTEAFF.

This clonotype has more than one count but fewer than ten. The chain links TRBV21-1 to TRBJ1-1; whether TRBD1, the table's D call, matches the DNA was not checked. TRBV21-1 is a documented pseudogene. The CDR3 is 16 amino acids. The CDR3 spells CASSRRGFEFDTEAFF. The CDR3 DNA reads TGTGCCAGCAGCAGGCGGGGGTTTGAGTTCGACACTGAAGCTTTCTTT.

This clonotype was recorded many times. This sequence joins TRBV29-1 and TRBJ1-1; D is perhaps TRBD1 (6 bases). V was cut by 7 bases and J by 3 bases, with 18 bases left in between. CDR1 and CDR2 from the germline V gene are SQVTM and ANQGSEA. The CDR3 contains 14 residues. The CDR3 reads CSANFAGVDTEAFF. In DNA form, the CDR3 reads TGCAGCGCTAATTTTGCAGGGGTCGACACTGAAGCTTTCTTT.

This clonotype was observed a handful of times. The chain has TRBV20-1 and TRBJ2-1, with 8 bases that match TRBD2. Germline CDR1 and CDR2: DFQATT and SNEGSKA (reference sequence). The V segment lost 8 bases and the J segment 2 bases; nucleotides outside the gene matches: 14. CDR3 size: 16 residues. The CDR3 DNA follows: TGCAGTCCCGACCGGTCTGGCGGGAGGACCTACAATGAGCAGTTCTTC. This translates into CSPDRSGGRTYNEQFF.

The chain links TRBV3-1 to TRBJ2-1; a weak D match, TRBD2 (7 bases). Trimming shortened V by 3 bases and J by 9 bases, and 18 bases separated the two germline ends. The CDR3 extends over 15 amino acids. Germline V gene data show CDR1 as LGHDT and CDR2 as YNNKEL (reference sequence). CDR3 sequence (DNA): TGTGCCAGCAGCCAGGGGCGGGGGCGTGCGGGTGAGCAGTTCTTC. This translates into CASSQGRGRAGEQFF.

Here the CDR3 DNA reads TGCGCCAGCAGAACCTGGGAGGGGATGGAGACCCAGTACTTC. Translation gives CASRTWEGMETQYF. The chain is built from TRBV5-1 and TRBJ2-5; 7 bases align to TRBD2. Germline-derived CDR1 and CDR2 are SGHRS and YFSETQ. With 5 bases clipped from V and 5 bases from J, the junction kept 9 bases outside the gene matches. CDR3 size: 14 residues. The full variable domain, rest sourced from reference TRBV5-1 and TRBJ2-5, is KAGVTQTPRYLIKTRGQQVTLSCSPISGHRSVSWYQQTPGQGLQFLFEYFSETQRNKGNFPGRFSGRQFSNSRSEMNVSTLELGDSALYLCASRTWEGMETQYFGPGTRLLVL.

The chain has TRBV10-3 and TRBJ2-3; 8 positions agree with TRBD2. The germline CDR1 and CDR2 sequences are ENHRY and SYGVKD. The CDR3 has 13 amino acids. Losses at the gene ends were 10 bases for V and 1 base for J; bases not matched to a gene: 4. DNA of the CDR3: TGTGCCAGCGGGGGGTTTGGCACAGATACGCAGTATTTT. As protein: CASGGFGTDTQYF.

The sample holds many counts of this clonotype. This chain connects TRBV10-3 to TRBJ2-1, with 14 bases aligning to TRBD2. CDR3 size: 18 residues. The J segment lost 0 bases and the V segment lost 5 bases, leaving 6 bases of the junction unmatched. Germline assignment: CDR1 ENHRY and CDR2 SYGVKD. The CDR3 region has the DNA TGTGCCATCAGTAAAGGACTAGCGGGAGGAACCTCCTACAATGAGCAGTTCTTC. Protein product: CAISKGLAGGTSYNEQFF.

There are a few counts of this clonotype. The CDR3 region has the DNA TGTGCCAGCAGTTTACAGGGACCTTGGGGGGAGCAGTACTTC. Amino acids: CASSLQGPWGEQYF. This chain joins TRBV27 and TRBJ2-7; D may correspond to TRBD1 or TRBD2 (5 bases each). The CDR3 loop spans 14 amino acids. V lost 2 bases and J lost 7, with 15 bases in between. Germline V gene data show CDR1 as MNHEY and CDR2 as SMNVEV (reference sequence).

In its sample, this clonotype was seen a few times. V gene TRBV20-1 combines with J gene TRBJ1-1; D is unresolved. There are 12 residues in the CDR3. Trimming shortened V by 3 bases and J by 7 bases, and 12 bases separated the two germline ends. Germline V lookup: CDR1 DFQATT, CDR2 SNEGSKA (reference sequence). The CDR3 nucleotides read TGCAGTGCTAGGAGGAGAAGGGATGAAGCTTTCTTT. Its protein is CSARRRRDEAFF.

The J gene is TRBJ2-1, the V gene TRBV25-1; 7 nucleotides agree with TRBD2. V shed 2 bases and J 8 bases; nucleotides not matched to a gene: 9. CDR3 length equals 15 residues. Germline loops: CDR1 MGHDK, CDR2 SYGVNS. The CDR3 region has the DNA TGTGCCAGCAGTGAAGGGATAGCGGGTGGGGATGAGCAGTTCTTC. It encodes CASSEGIAGGDEQFF.

The chain links TRBV7-9 to TRBJ2-3, with D possibly matching TRBD1 (6 bases). The CDR3 consists of 17 residues. The germline V gene has CDR1 SEHNR and CDR2 FQNEAQ (reference sequence). Between the trimmed V and J ends, which lost 6 bases and 2 bases, there was a span of 21 bases. The CDR3 region has the DNA TGTGCCAGCAGGAGGTATCCGGGCAGGGGATCCACAGATACGCAGTATTTT. Its translation is CASRRYPGRGSTDTQYF. The full variable domain, completed using reference TRBV7-9 and TRBJ2-3, is DTGVSQNPRHKITKRGQNVTFRCDPISEHNRLYWYRQTLGQGPEFLTYFQNEAQLEKSRLLSDRFSAERPKGSFSTLEIQRTEQGDSAMYLCASRRYPGRGSTDTQYFGPGTRLTVL.

The rearrangement links TRBV9 to TRBJ2-1; possible D gene TRBD1, 5 bases. The V end was cut by 6 bases, the J end by 5 bases, with 15 bases between. Germline V gene sequence: CDR1 SGDLS, CDR2 YYNGEE. The CDR3 is 14 residues long. The CDR3 spells CASKQGDSNNEQFF. CDR3 in DNA: TGTGCCAGCAAGCAGGGCGATAGTAACAATGAGCAGTTCTTC. The variable domain in full, with the rest retrieved from reference TRBV9 and TRBJ2-1, is DSGVTQTPKHLITATGQRVTLRCSPRSGDLSVYWYQQSLDQGLQFLIQYYNGEERAKGNILERFSAQQFPDLHSELNLSSLELGDSALYFCASKQGDSNNEQFFGPGTRLTVL.

This clonotype was found a few times. In DNA form, the CDR3 reads TGTGCCAGCAGCAAAGAGGGTTGGCCAGGGGGCACAGATACGCAGTATTTT. It translates to CASSKEGWPGGTDTQYF. The chain employs TRBV21-1 and TRBJ2-3; the table's D call TRBD1 went unverified against the DNA. TRBV21-1 is an annotated pseudogene. The CDR3 is 17 amino acids.

The rearrangement joins TRBV5-1 to TRBJ2-3, with 7 nucleotides matching TRBD1. This CDR3 has 16 amino acids. Per germline, CDR1 SGHRS and CDR2 YFSETQ. Trimming took 4 bases from V and 3 from J; bases not matched to a gene: 11. The CDR3 region is CASSLGDRVGTDTQYF. For the CDR3, the DNA is TGCGCCAGCAGCCTCGGAGACAGGGTGGGAACAGATACGCAGTATTTT.

This clonotype appeared a few times. The chain couples TRBV9 to TRBJ2-7; D is possibly TRBD2 (5 bases). The length of the CDR3 is 18 residues. Per germline, CDR1 SGDLS and CDR2 YYNGEE. Deletions cut 4 bases from V and 2 bases from J, with 25 bases between. Here the CDR3 DNA reads TGTGCCAGCAGCCCCGGGGATGGGTTGCGAGATACACCCTACGAGCAGTACTTC. Protein: CASSPGDGLRDTPYEQYF.

This clonotype occurred a few times. This chain connects TRBV7-9 to TRBJ2-7; the D gene is possibly TRBD2 (6 bases). V was trimmed by 0 bases and J by 0 bases, leaving 9 bases between them. The V gene's germline CDR1 is SEHNR and CDR2 FQNEAQ (reference sequence). This CDR3 spans 15 amino acids. This CDR3 reads CASSLAEGSSYEQYF. The CDR3 DNA is TGTGCCAGCAGCTTAGCGGAGGGCAGCTCCTACGAGCAGTACTTC.